This T cell receptor beta chain came from a study of a mutant IDH1 vaccine in newly diagnosed glioma. Study context: Vaccination started 4-6 weeks after radiotherapy alone, or with temozolomide cycles. Most had both radiotherapy and temozolomide beforehand; others had only one.

Study-level points and caveats: The occurrence of vaccine-induced immune responses was seen in 80% to 95% of patients.

This clone has only a few counts. No antigen is known for it. This sample's time point: week 11, during vaccination. Alongside topical imiquimod, each dose of vaccine comprised 300 ug of mutant IDH1 20-mer peptide. Diagnosis in the donors showed new WHO grade 3 or 4 astrocytomas that were IDH1-mutant and ATRX-lost. Some clones are missing from TCRdb's copy, which holds only in-frame ones; the method was immunoSEQ multiplex PCR. This table has about 35,000 clones, about 80% appearing once. This specimen consisted of peripheral blood mononuclear cells (PBMCs), obtained from a glioma patient whose treatment included an IDH1 peptide vaccine. This TCR derives from a woman in her twenties or thirties with glioma. Some clones in this sample may be carry-over from other donors' samples.

CDR3 loop: CASSSKGGTEAFF. The DNA for the CDR3 is TGTGCCAGCAGCTCGAAGGGGGGGACTGAAGCTTTCTTT. This chain links TRBV7-3 with TRBJ1-1; the D gene is possibly TRBD1 (6 bases). V was clipped by 4 bases and J by 5 bases, with 11 bases between them. Per the germline V gene, CDR1 is SGHTA and CDR2 is FQGTGA. This CDR3 comprises 13 residues.